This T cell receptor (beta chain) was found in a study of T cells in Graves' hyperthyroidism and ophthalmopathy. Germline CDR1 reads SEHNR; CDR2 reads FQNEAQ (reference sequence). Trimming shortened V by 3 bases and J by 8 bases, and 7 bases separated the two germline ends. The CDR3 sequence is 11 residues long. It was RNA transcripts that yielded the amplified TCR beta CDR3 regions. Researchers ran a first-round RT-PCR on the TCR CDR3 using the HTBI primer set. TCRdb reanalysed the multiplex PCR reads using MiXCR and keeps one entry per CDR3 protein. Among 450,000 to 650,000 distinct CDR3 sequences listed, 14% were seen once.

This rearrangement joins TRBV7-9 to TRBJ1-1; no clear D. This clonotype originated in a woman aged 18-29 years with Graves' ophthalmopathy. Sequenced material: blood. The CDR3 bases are TGTGCCAGCAGCTTGGAGGAAGAAGCTTTCTTT. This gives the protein CASSLEEEAFF.